This entry lists 16 T cell receptor beta chains sequenced from one sample in a study of blood T cell repertoires in COVID-19. Repertoires were generated with immunoSEQ multiplex PCR, while TCRdb's copy carries only in-frame clones and drops some. The profile shows roughly 52,000 clones, 89% of them singletons. Sequencing used peripheral blood. The receptor source for this set is a woman older than 75 with acute or convalescent COVID-19.

A single count supports this clone. The chain carries TRBV28 and TRBJ2-1; 8 nucleotides agree with TRBD1. The CDR3 contains 14 residues. The V segment lost 6 bases and the J segment 7 bases; nucleotides outside the gene matches: 8. Germline V CDR1 and CDR2: MDHEN, SYDVKM. CDR3 sequence (DNA): TGTGCCAGCAGGGGGACAGGCCTGAGGAATGAGCAGTTCTTC. Protein product: CASRGTGLRNEQFF. Supplemented by reference TRBV28 and TRBJ2-1, the full variable domain reads DVKVTQSSRYLVKRTGEKVFLECVQDMDHENMFWYRQDPGLGLRLIYFSYDVKMKEKGDIPEGYSVSREKKERFSLILESASTNQTSMYLCASRGTGLRNEQFFGPGTRLTVL.

This clone has a handful of counts. The chain recombines TRBV28 with TRBJ2-7; 7 positions match TRBD2. This CDR3 region has 13 residues. Germline loops: CDR1 MDHEN, CDR2 SYDVKM. V trimming: 9 bases; J trimming: 2 bases; junction bases outside the gene matches: 7. Here the CDR3 reads CASRDYRTYEQYV. The CDR3 DNA follows: TGTGCCAGTAGGGACTACCGAACCTACGAGCAGTACGTC.

This chain links TRBV24-1 with TRBJ2-1, with D maybe TRBD1 (6 bases). Trimming shortened V by 1 base and J by 5 bases, and 11 bases separated the two germline ends. Germline V gives CDR1 KGHDR, CDR2 SFDVKD. The CDR3 runs to 15 residues. CDR3 DNA sequence: TGTGCCACCAGTGATTTTCAGGGGTCACACAATGAGCAGTTCTTC. Encoded protein: CATSDFQGSHNEQFF.

The chain carries TRBV7-5 and TRBJ2-5; no check of the table's D call, TRBD2, against the DNA was made. TRBV7-5 is a pseudogene locus. CDR3 length: 15 amino acids. The CDR3 loop is CVRSLVGESQETQYF. CDR3 bases: TGTGTCAGAAGCTTAGTCGGAGAGAGCCAAGAGACCCAGTACTTC.

This clone occurred once. The chain employs TRBV19 and TRBJ2-6; D gene unclear. V dropped 7 bases and J dropped 0 bases, with 13 bases sitting between them. The CDR3 spans 16 residues. Per the germline V gene, CDR1 is LNHDA and CDR2 is SQIVND (reference sequence). The CDR3 is CASTPRSNSGANVLTF. The CDR3 region has the DNA TGTGCCAGTACCCCTCGGAGCAACTCTGGGGCCAACGTCCTGACTTTC.

This chain's CDR3 is CASSPPVVATNEKLFF. The CDR3 DNA is TGTGCCAGCTCACCACCTGTAGTTGCAACTAATGAAAAACTGTTTTTT. This sequence joins TRBV18 and TRBJ1-4; D is unclear. Looked up from germline, CDR1 is KGHSH and CDR2 is LQKENI. Trimming took 0 bases from V and 0 from J, leaving 8 bases between them. The CDR3 extends over 16 amino acids.

This clone has just a few counts. The chain uses TRBV5-1 and TRBJ1-2; 7 bases fit TRBD1. Germline values: CDR1 SGHRS, CDR2 YFSETQ. CDR3 length: 15 residues. The trim removed 4 bases at V and 2 bases at J, leaving 8 bases unmatched. The DNA of the CDR3 is TGCGCCAGCAGCCTCTTAGGACAGGCCAACTATGGCTACACCTTC. Its protein product is CASSLLGQANYGYTF.

The chain is built from TRBV7-2 and TRBJ2-3, with D possibly being TRBD2 (5 bases). Germline V gene sequence: CDR1 SGHTA, CDR2 FQGNSA. The CDR3 runs 16 residues. V lost 3 bases and J 0 bases, leaving 13 bases between the germline ends. CDR3 nucleotides: TGTGCCAGCAGCTTCTTCGGGGATACTAGCACAGATACGCAGTATTTT. It yields the protein CASSFFGDTSTDTQYF.

The J gene is TRBJ1-2, the V gene TRBV10-1; 7 positions agree with TRBD1. Per the germline V gene, CDR1 is WNHNN and CDR2 is SYGVQD (reference sequence). The CDR3 totals 13 residues. The ends lost 2 bases at V and 5 bases at J; junction bases unmatched: 2. In DNA form, the CDR3 reads TGCGCCAGCAGTGAGGGACAGGTATATGGCTACACCTTC. Its translation is CASSEGQVYGYTF.

A few counts support this clone. The chain has TRBV30 and TRBJ1-1; tentative D call: TRBD1 (5 bases). This CDR3 is built from 13 residues. CDR1 and CDR2 from the germline V gene are GTSNPN and SVGIG (reference sequence). Trimming shortened V by 0 bases and J by 9 bases, and 14 bases separated the two germline ends. In nucleotides, the CDR3 is TGTGCCTGGAGTGTACGTAAGGGGCTGAAAGCTTTCTTT. This codes for CAWSVRKGLKAFF.

This clone was seen once. The rearrangement joins TRBV5-1 to TRBJ1-4; tentative D call: TRBD1 (6 bases). CDR1 and CDR2 from the germline V gene are SGHRS and YFSETQ. The V end lost 0 bases, the J end lost 8 bases, and 8 bases lay between the germline ends. The CDR3 is made up of 13 amino acids. This chain's CDR3 is CASSLARGEKLFF. The CDR3 DNA sequence: TGCGCCAGCAGCTTGGCTAGGGGGGAAAAACTGTTTTTT.

This clone showed up just once. The chain employs TRBV28 and TRBJ1-6, with D perhaps TRBD1 (6 bases). Trimming removed 6 bases from V and 7 bases from J, with 16 bases in between. Germline V CDR1 and CDR2: MDHEN, SYDVKM. The CDR3 is made up of 15 amino acids. The CDR3 here is CASRTHRAKNSPLHF. Written as DNA, the CDR3 is TGTGCCAGCAGGACGCACAGGGCGAAAAATTCACCCCTCCACTTT.

This sequence joins TRBV6-6 and TRBJ2-1; D is uncertain. With 5 bases removed from V and 5 bases from J, the gap between germline ends came to 13 bases. Germline lookup yields CDR1 MNHNY and CDR2 SVGAGI (reference sequence). The CDR3 length is 14 residues. The CDR3 is CASSVSSRHNEQFF. The CDR3 DNA reads as TGTGCCAGCAGTGTTAGCTCTCGGCACAATGAGCAGTTCTTC.

This sequence joins TRBV19 and TRBJ1-4, with TRBD1 matching 10 bases. V was pared by 6 bases and J by 5 bases, with 6 bases of the junction left unmatched. The CDR3 is 15 amino acids. CDR1 is LNHDA and CDR2 is SQIVND in the germline V gene (reference sequence). The CDR3 here is CASRPSTGGNEKLFF. The DNA of the CDR3 is TGTGCCAGTAGACCCTCGACAGGGGGCAATGAAAAACTGTTTTTT.

In this sample, this clone turned up a few times. This chain links TRBV15 with TRBJ2-7, with TRBD1 matching over 10 bases. Germline V gene sequence: CDR1 LNHNV, CDR2 YYDKDF (reference sequence). CDR3 length: 15 residues. V was clipped by 4 bases and J by 4 bases; unmatched bases: 7. This CDR3 is CATSKHRQGAYEQYV. DNA of the CDR3: TGTGCCACCAGCAAACACCGACAGGGGGCTTACGAGCAGTACGTC.

This rearrangement joins TRBV5-1 to TRBJ2-5; D remains unclear. Trimming removed 1 base at V and 3 bases at J, with 10 bases between. CDR3 length: 14 amino acids. Germline CDR1 is SGHRS and CDR2 is YFSETQ. The CDR3 sequence: CASSLSQIEETQYF. The CDR3 DNA follows: TGCGCCAGCAGCTTGAGTCAGATCGAAGAGACCCAGTACTTC.